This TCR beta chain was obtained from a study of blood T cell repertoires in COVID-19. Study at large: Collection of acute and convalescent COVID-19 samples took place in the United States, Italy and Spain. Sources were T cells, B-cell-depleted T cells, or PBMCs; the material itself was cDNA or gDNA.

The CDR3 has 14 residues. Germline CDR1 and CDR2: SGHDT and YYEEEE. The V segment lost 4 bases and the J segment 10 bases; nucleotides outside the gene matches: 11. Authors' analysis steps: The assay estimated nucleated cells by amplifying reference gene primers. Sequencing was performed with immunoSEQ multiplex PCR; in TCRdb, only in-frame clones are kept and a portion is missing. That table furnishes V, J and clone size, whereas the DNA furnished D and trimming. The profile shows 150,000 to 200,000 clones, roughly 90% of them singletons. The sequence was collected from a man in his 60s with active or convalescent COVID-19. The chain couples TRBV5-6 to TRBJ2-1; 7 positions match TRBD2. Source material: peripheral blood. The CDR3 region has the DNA TGTGCCAGCAGCCGGCGGTCGGGAGGAGGCGAGCAGTTCTTC. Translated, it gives CASSRRSGGGEQFF.